Each of the 9 T cell receptor beta chains below was sequenced from the same sample in a study of T cell responses to AZD1222 COVID-19 vaccine. Repertoires were generated with immunoSEQ multiplex PCR, while TCRdb's copy carries only in-frame clones and drops some. The profile shows some 110,000 clones, over 90% of them singletons. The specimen comprised peripheral blood, sampled on day 0 of AZD1222 vaccination. The receptors stem from an adult in good health.

The gene calls are TRBV12-3 or TRBV12-4 and TRBJ1-2, with D unclear. The CDR3 totals 13 residues. V shed 3 bases and J shed 5 bases, with 10 bases lying between them. CDR3 coding DNA: TGTGCCAGCAGTTTTGCGACACATTATGGCTACACCTTC. Protein sequence: CASSFATHYGYTF.

The CDR3 here is CASSEGLAQETQYF. For the CDR3, the DNA is TGTGCCAGCAGTGAAGGACTAGCCCAAGAGACCCAGTACTTC. The rearrangement uses TRBV2 and TRBJ2-5; TRBD2 agrees at 7 bases. Losses at the gene ends were 1 base for V and 1 base for J; bases not matched to a gene: 0. The CDR3 has 14 amino acids. Germline V gene data show CDR1 as SNHLY and CDR2 as FYNNEI.

CDR3 sequence reads: CASSFGREQFF. The CDR3 coding sequence is TGTGCCAGCAGCTTCGGGAGGGAGCAGTTCTTC. This chain uses TRBV11-3 with TRBJ2-1; 7 bases line up with TRBD2. With V trimmed by 3 bases and J by 10 bases, 0 bases remained unmatched. This CDR3 contains 11 residues. Germline CDR1 is SGHNT and CDR2 is YENEEA.

The rearrangement links TRBV5-8 to TRBJ1-5, with D uncertain. Germline CDR1 is SGHTS and CDR2 is YDEGEE. Trimming left V 3 bases short and J 4 bases short, with 2 bases between. There are 11 residues in the CDR3. CDR3 coding DNA: TGTGCCAGCAGCTCGAATCAGCCCCAGCATTTT. Encoded protein: CASSSNQPQHF.

The chain is built from TRBV5-4 and TRBJ1-1; possibly TRBD1 for D (5 bases). In germline, CDR1 is SGHNT, CDR2 YYREEE (reference sequence). V was trimmed by 3 bases and J by 7 bases, leaving 16 bases between them. The CDR3 contains 14 residues. The CDR3 DNA is TGTGCCAGCAGCTCCTCCAGGGCGGACATTGAAGCTTTCTTT. Translated: CASSSSRADIEAFF.

The V gene is TRBV6-2 or TRBV6-3, the J gene TRBJ2-7; D may correspond to TRBD1 or TRBD2 (5 bases each). The germline CDR1 and CDR2 sequences are MNHEY and SVGEGT. V was pared by 2 bases and J by 6 bases, with 17 bases between. The CDR3 consists of 15 residues. CDR3 in amino acids: CASSYNAGSTAEQYF. In DNA, the CDR3 is TGTGCCAGCAGTTACAATGCAGGGAGTACGGCCGAGCAGTACTTC.

On this clone itself: One end of the junction does not line up with germline, which may come from a read error. The V and J genes are TRBV18 and TRBJ1-2, with D possibly TRBD1 on 5 matching bases. The CDR3 totals 16 residues. Looked up from germline, CDR1 is KGHSH and CDR2 is LQKENI. This chain's CDR3 is CASSQALPITNYGYTF. The CDR3 DNA reads TGTGCCAGTTCACAGGCCCTACCAATTACTAACTATGGCTACACCTTC.

This chain links TRBV29-1 with TRBJ1-4; D is undetermined. Germline V lookup: CDR1 SQVTM, CDR2 ANQGSEA. This CDR3 is built from 13 residues. Trimming took off 7 bases at V and 2 bases at J, with 11 bases between the two ends. CDR3 DNA: TGCAGCGCGCAGAGAGGGACTAATGAAAAACTGTTTTTT. Its translation: CSAQRGTNEKLFF. Together with reference TRBV29-1 and TRBJ1-4, the CDR3 gives the full variable domain: SAVISQKPSRDICQRGTSLTIQCQVDSQVTMMFWYRQQPGQSLTLIATANQGSEATYESGFVIDKFPISRPNLTFSTLTVSNMSPEDSSIYLCSAQRGTNEKLFFGSGTQLSVL.

The DNA for the CDR3 is TGTGCCAGCAGCCCTCGGGACAGATACTACAATGAGCAGTTCTTC. It translates to CASSPRDRYYNEQFF. This chain connects TRBV7-9 to TRBJ2-1; 7 bases are a match to TRBD1. The CDR3 length is 15 residues. V was clipped by 5 bases and J by 3 bases; unmatched bases: 7. Germline V gives CDR1 SEHNR, CDR2 FQNEAQ (reference sequence).